This paragraph reports one T cell receptor (beta chain). The table came from immunoSEQ multiplex PCR; TCRdb's copy has only in-frame clones and leaves some out. The sample holds some 130,000 clones, around 85% seen once. This sample stems from a study of T cell responses to AZD1222 COVID-19 vaccine. Study-level background: The analysis combined second doses at about 4 or about 12 weeks.

Specimen: peripheral blood, collected on day 0 of AZD1222 vaccination. This receptor was obtained from an adult in good health.

The CDR3 DNA sequence: TGTGCCAGCAGTCCGGGAGGGCATGGCTACACCTTC. It encodes CASSPGGHGYTF. V gene TRBV6-5 combines with J gene TRBJ1-2; D unresolved. V lost 5 bases and J lost 6, with 10 bases in between. The CDR3 totals 12 residues. Germline-derived CDR1 and CDR2 are MNHEY and SVGAGI.